Listed below are T cell receptor beta chains from one sample, sequenced in a study of cytomegalovirus exposure and HLA in healthy donors. Method: immunoSEQ multiplex PCR; TCRdb's copy keeps in-frame clones and lacks some. The table lists 130,000 to 150,000 clones, 78% of them singletons. Sequenced material: PBMCs. The origin of the receptors is a man aged 40-49 years in good health and CMV-seropositive. Each CDR3 is given with its conserved first and last residue. D genes are given only for firm matches. Size is stated for part of the rows, as once, few or many counts, or as a class when the clone is expanded.

TRBJ1-3 TRBV5-4 - TRBD1 CASSRRDRGSGNTIYF TGTGCCAGCAGCCGCCGGGACAGGGGCTCTGGAAACACCATATATTTT
TRBJ1-5 TRBV10-3 - TRBD1 CAISQGQARSQPQHF TGTGCCATCAGCCAAGGACAGGCCCGGAGTCAGCCCCAGCATTTT
TRBJ2-6 TRBV4-3 - - CASSQERAGANVLTF TGCGCCAGCAGCCAAGAGAGAGCCGGGGCCAACGTCCTGACTTTC
TRBJ2-7 TRBV28 - TRBD2 CASSPEREGPHRNEQYF TGTGCCAGCAGTCCGGAGCGGGAGGGCCCTCATCGGAACGAGCAGTACTTC
TRBJ2-1 TRBV28 - - CASSPGGTRYNEQFF TGTGCCAGCAGTCCCGGGGGTACGAGATACAATGAGCAGTTCTTC
TRBJ2-7 TRBV6-1 - - CASSAQGEQYF TGTGCCAGCAGTGCCCAGGGCGAGCAGTACTTC
TRBJ2-5 TRBV30 - TRBD2 CAWSGLAGGGETQYF TGTGCCTGGAGTGGGCTAGCGGGAGGGGGGGAGACCCAGTACTTC
TRBJ2-3 TRBV4-3 once TRBD2 CASSQLPTSGSGTDTQYF TGCGCCAGCAGCCAACTACCGACTAGCGGGAGTGGCACAGATACGCAGTATTTT
TRBJ2-7 TRBV27 - - CATRVGGRIYEQYF TGTGCCACCAGGGTGGGGGGGCGCATATACGAGCAGTACTTC
TRBJ2-5 TRBV6-1 once - CASSEGVGAGVETQYF TGTGCCAGCAGTGAAGGGGTAGGAGCGGGTGTCGAGACCCAGTACTTC
TRBJ1-1 TRBV29-1 - TRBD1 CSAPGQGGTEAFF TGCAGCGCACCGGGACAGGGAGGTACTGAAGCTTTCTTT
TRBJ2-5 TRBV5-6 - - CASSYPSTQETQYF TGTGCCAGCAGCTATCCCAGTACCCAAGAGACCCAGTACTTC
TRBJ2-5 TRBV29-1 - TRBD2 CSVEKGFSGRGRETQYF TGCAGCGTTGAAAAAGGCTTTAGCGGGAGAGGGCGAGAGACCCAGTACTTC
TRBJ2-1 TRBV15 - - CATSSLRDNNEQFF TGTGCCACCAGCTCCCTCCGGGACAACAATGAGCAGTTCTTC
TRBJ2-7 TRBV7-2 - TRBD2 CASSTQTSGPYEQYF TGTGCCAGCAGCACCCAGACTAGCGGACCCTACGAGCAGTACTTC
TRBJ1-5 TRBV6-6 - TRBD1 CASLLAGGLNQPQHF TGTGCCAGCCTCCTGGCAGGGGGACTCAATCAGCCCCAGCATTTT
TRBJ2-7 TRBV5-1 - - CASSLVEGYLYEQYF TGCGCCAGCAGCTTGGTAGAGGGTTATCTCTACGAGCAGTACTTC
TRBJ1-1 TRBV6-5 - - CASRRSGDIAFF TGTGCCAGCAGAAGGTCAGGGGATATAGCTTTCTTT
TRBJ2-5 TRBV7-6 once TRBD2 CASSLFTPGGGETQYF TGTGCCAGCAGCTTATTTACGCCGGGAGGGGGGGAGACCCAGTACTTC
TRBJ2-1 TRBV7-8 once TRBD2 CASSLAGLAGNNEQFF TGTGCCAGCAGCTTAGCGGGATTAGCGGGGAACAATGAGCAGTTCTTC
TRBJ1-2 TRBV19 many - CASTKQWANYGYTF TGTGCCAGTACAAAACAGTGGGCTAACTATGGCTACACCTTC
TRBJ2-5 TRBV18 - - CASSLGQKETQYF TGTGCCAGCTCACTTGGACAGAAAGAGACCCAGTACTTC
TRBJ1-1 TRBV30 - - CAWSRETEAFF TGTGCCTGGAGTAGGGAGACTGAAGCTTTCTTT
TRBJ1-2 TRBV14 - TRBD1 CASSQELGQGRGYGYTF TGTGCCAGCAGCCAAGAGCTTGGACAGGGTCGGGGCTATGGCTACACCTTC
TRBJ2-6 TRBV28 once TRBD2 CASSLAGVPGANVLTF TGTGCCAGCAGTTTAGCGGGAGTTCCTGGGGCCAACGTCCTGACTTTC
TRBJ2-1 TRBV29-1 - TRBD2 CSVETSPYNEQFF TGCAGCGTTGAGACTAGCCCCTACAATGAGCAGTTCTTC
TRBJ2-4 TRBV5-1 few TRBD1 CASSQRGPGRRYF TGCGCCAGCAGCCAAAGGGGGCCGGGACGGCGGTACTTC
TRBJ1-1 TRBV21-1 - - CASDHHPGTGVGTEAFF TGTGCCAGCGATCACCATCCCGGGACAGGAGTTGGTACTGAAGCTTTCTTT
TRBJ2-7 TRBV11-2 - TRBD2 CASSLDPGGRAYEQYF TGTGCCAGCAGCTTAGATCCAGGCGGGAGGGCGTACGAGCAGTACTTC
TRBJ1-2 TRBV7-9 - - CASSPPGTEFLLGYTF TGTGCCAGCAGCCCGCCCGGGACTGAATTTTTACTTGGCTACACCTTC
TRBJ1-6 TRBV25-1 - TRBD1 CASRHGQGLSPLHF TGTGCCAGCAGGCACGGACAGGGGCTCTCACCCCTCCACTTT
TRBJ2-5 TRBV7-2 - - CASRPKLTQETQYF TGTGCCAGCCGACCCAAACTAACCCAAGAGACCCAGTACTTC
TRBJ2-5 TRBV7-2 - TRBD2 CASSPGLVSETQYF TGTGCCAGCAGCCCCGGACTAGTCTCCGAGACCCAGTACTTC
TRBJ2-1 TRBV7-9 - TRBD2 CASSTWTSQGNEQFF TGTGCCAGCAGCACATGGACTAGCCAGGGCAATGAGCAGTTCTTC
TRBJ1-1 TRBV29-1 - - CSVVVGLAWGTEAFF TGCAGCGTTGTGGTGGGGCTCGCCTGGGGCACTGAAGCTTTCTTT
TRBJ1-5 TRBV10-3 - TRBD1 CAIREGQNSNQPQHF TGTGCCATCAGAGAGGGACAGAATAGCAATCAGCCCCAGCATTTT
TRBJ2-7 TRBV6-1 - - CASSENSDGTYEQYF TGTGCCAGCAGTGAAAACTCAGACGGGACCTACGAGCAGTACTTC
TRBJ1-2 TRBV7-9 - - CASSLVKEVWDNYGYTF TGTGCCAGCAGCTTAGTAAAGGAGGTCTGGGATAATTATGGCTACACCTTC
TRBJ2-5 TRBV10-2 - TRBD2 CASSSAGGGETQYF TGTGCCAGCAGTTCAGCGGGAGGGGGGGAGACCCAGTACTTC
TRBJ1-1 TRBV6-6 - - CASSYLEASQGSEAFF TGTGCCAGCAGTTACCTTGAAGCCAGTCAGGGGAGTGAAGCTTTCTTT
TRBJ2-6 TRBV28 - - CASSFQGSGANVLTF TGTGCCAGCAGTTTTCAGGGCTCTGGGGCCAACGTCCTGACTTTC
TRBJ2-7 TRBV6-1 - - CASTNPGYEQYF TGTGCCAGCACTAACCCAGGCTACGAGCAGTACTTC
TRBJ1-5 TRBV5-5 - TRBD1 CASSSETGFNQPQHF TGTGCCAGCAGCTCGGAGACAGGGTTCAATCAGCCCCAGCATTTT
TRBJ2-7 TRBV15 - - CATSKDKAYEQYF TGTGCCACCAGCAAGGACAAAGCCTACGAGCAGTACTTC
TRBJ2-7 TRBV29-1 - TRBD1 CSARGPQSEQYF TGCAGCGCGAGGGGGCCTCAAAGCGAGCAGTACTTC
TRBJ1-2 TRBV6-6 few - CASSLEGYGYTF TGTGCCAGCAGTCTCGAGGGCTATGGCTACACCTTC
TRBJ1-1 TRBV6-5 - - CASSYVAGAGGAFF TGTGCCAGCAGTTACGTGGCAGGGGCCGGAGGAGCTTTCTTT
TRBJ1-5 TRBV7-9 - - CSSSSGGPQHF TGTTCCAGCAGCTCCGGTGGGCCCCAGCATTTT
TRBJ2-1 TRBV10-3 - TRBD2 CAISSGRGYNEQFF TGTGCCATCAGCAGCGGGAGGGGGTACAATGAGCAGTTCTTC
TRBJ2-2 TRBV6-5 - - CASSYSRRTNTGELFF TGTGCCAGCAGTTACTCGAGGCGGACGAACACCGGGGAGCTGTTTTTT
TRBJ1-1 TRBV5-6 - TRBD1 CASSFNQGVATEAFF TGTGCCAGCAGCTTCAATCAGGGGGTAGCTACTGAAGCTTTCTTT
TRBJ1-1 TRBV19 - TRBD1 CASSSRTGGYLRVSEAFF TGTGCCAGTAGTTCCAGGACAGGGGGTTACCTCCGGGTCTCTGAAGCTTTCTTT
TRBJ2-1 TRBV28 - - CASGTSWAGAGNEQFF TGTGCCAGCGGCACCTCGTGGGCAGGGGCGGGCAATGAGCAGTTCTTC
TRBJ2-1 TRBV4-1 - TRBD2 CASSQDPSGSGNEQFF TGCGCCAGCAGCCAAGATCCCAGCGGGAGCGGCAATGAGCAGTTCTTC